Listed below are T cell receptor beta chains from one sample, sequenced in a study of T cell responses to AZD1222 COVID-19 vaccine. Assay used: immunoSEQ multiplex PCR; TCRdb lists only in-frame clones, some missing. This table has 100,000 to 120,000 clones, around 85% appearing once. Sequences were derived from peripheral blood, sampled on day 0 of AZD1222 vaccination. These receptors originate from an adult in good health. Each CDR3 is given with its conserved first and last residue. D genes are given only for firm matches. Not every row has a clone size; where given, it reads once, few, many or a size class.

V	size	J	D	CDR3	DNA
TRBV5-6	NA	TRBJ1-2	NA	CASSLAAGSGYGYTF	TGTGCCAGCAGCTTGGCCGCCGGGAGTGGGTATGGCTACACCTTC
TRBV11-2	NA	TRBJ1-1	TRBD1	CASSNRGGPPRAFF	TGTGCCAGCAGTAACAGGGGGGGGCCGCCGAGAGCTTTCTTT
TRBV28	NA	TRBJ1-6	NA	CASSLRSPLHF	TGTGCCAGCAGTTTAAGATCACCCCTCCACTTT
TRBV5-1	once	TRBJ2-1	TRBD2	CASSWEGYNEQFF	TGCGCCAGCAGCTGGGAGGGTTACAATGAGCAGTTCTTC
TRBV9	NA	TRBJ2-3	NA	CASSAQLGTDTQYF	TGTGCCAGCAGCGCCCAGTTAGGCACAGATACGCAGTATTTT
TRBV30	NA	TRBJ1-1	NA	CAWSRQGSGTEAFF	TGTGCCTGGAGTCGTCAGGGGTCGGGGACTGAAGCTTTCTTT
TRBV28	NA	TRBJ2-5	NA	CASSSPLMGGAKTQYF	TGTGCCAGCAGTTCACCCCTGATGGGGGGGGCGAAGACCCAGTACTTC
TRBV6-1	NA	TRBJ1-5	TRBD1	CASRDRAGQPQHF	TGTGCCAGCAGGGACAGGGCCGGTCAGCCCCAGCATTTT
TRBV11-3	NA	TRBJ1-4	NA	CASSPPVAGPNEKLFF	TGTGCCAGCAGCCCCCCGGTGGCAGGGCCAAATGAAAAACTGTTTTTT
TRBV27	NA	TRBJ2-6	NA	CASSPRNSGANVLTF	TGTGCCAGCAGTCCTCGGAATTCTGGGGCCAACGTCCTGACTTTC
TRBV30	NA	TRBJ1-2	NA	CAWIRVGGPNYGYTF	TGTGCCTGGATCCGTGTAGGGGGGCCTAACTATGGCTACACCTTC
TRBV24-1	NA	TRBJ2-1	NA	CATSDRGTLNDEQFF	TGTGCCACCAGTGACCGCGGGACCCTGAACGATGAGCAGTTCTTC
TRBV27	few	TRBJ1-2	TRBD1	CASSPWDRGRRGYTF	TGTGCCAGCAGTCCCTGGGACAGGGGGAGGCGTGGCTACACCTTC
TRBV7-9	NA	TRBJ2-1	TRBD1	CASSPRQGAEGEQFF	TGTGCCAGCAGCCCGCGACAGGGGGCAGAGGGGGAGCAGTTCTTC
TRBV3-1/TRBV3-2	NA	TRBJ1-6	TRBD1	CASSSTGQWFSSYNSPLHF	TGTGCCAGCAGCAGTACGGGACAGTGGTTCAGCTCCTATAATTCACCCCTCCACTTT
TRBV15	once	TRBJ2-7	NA	CATSTRSQTYEQYF	TGTGCCACCAGCACAAGGTCGCAAACCTACGAGCAGTACTTC
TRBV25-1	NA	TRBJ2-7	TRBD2	CASSAPGLAGTYEQYF	TGTGCCAGCAGTGCACCGGGACTAGCGGGAACGTACGAGCAGTACTTC
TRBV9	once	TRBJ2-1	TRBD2	CASSVVLNSGGYNEQFF	TGTGCCAGCAGCGTGGTCCTGAATAGCGGGGGCTACAATGAGCAGTTCTTC
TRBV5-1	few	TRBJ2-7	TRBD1	CASSWDRGNEQYF	TGCGCCAGCAGCTGGGACAGGGGAAACGAGCAGTACTTC
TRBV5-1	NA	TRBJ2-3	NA	CASSPPGLPTDTQYF	TGCGCCAGCAGCCCTCCGGGACTCCCCACAGATACGCAGTATTTT
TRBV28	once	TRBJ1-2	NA	CASSFGYGYTF	TGTGCCAGCAGTTTTGGCTATGGCTACACCTTC
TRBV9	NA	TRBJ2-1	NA	CASSFDTLRNEQFF	TGTGCCAGCAGCTTTGACACCCTAAGGAATGAGCAGTTCTTC
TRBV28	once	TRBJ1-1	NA	CASGQAPSNTEAFF	TGTGCCAGCGGCCAGGCCCCGAGTAACACTGAAGCTTTCTTT
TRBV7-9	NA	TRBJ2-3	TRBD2	CASSPAGTRGNTQYF	TGTGCCAGCAGTCCGGCCGGGACTAGGGGAAATACGCAGTATTTT
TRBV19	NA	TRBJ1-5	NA	CASSIEFSDQPQHF	TGTGCCAGTAGTATTGAATTCAGTGATCAGCCCCAGCATTTT
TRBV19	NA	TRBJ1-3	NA	CASSIPGAATSGNTIYF	TGTGCCAGTAGTATACCCGGGGCTGCAACCTCTGGAAACACCATATATTTT
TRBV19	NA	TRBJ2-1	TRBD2	CASLGISGVEQFF	TGTGCCAGTCTAGGCATTAGCGGGGTTGAGCAGTTCTTC
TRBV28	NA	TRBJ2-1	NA	CASSFSGYQQFF	TGTGCCAGCAGTTTTTCGGGCTACCAGCAGTTCTTC
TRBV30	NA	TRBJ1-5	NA	CAWSVGSGEGQPQHF	TGTGCCTGGAGTGTAGGGTCGGGGGAAGGTCAGCCCCAGCATTTT
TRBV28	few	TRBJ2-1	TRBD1	CASSYGQGGNEQFF	TGTGCCAGCAGCTATGGACAGGGGGGCAATGAGCAGTTCTTC
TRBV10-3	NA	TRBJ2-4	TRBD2	CAIRGEDATKNIQYF	TGTGCCATCCGGGGGGAGGACGCGACCAAAAACATTCAGTACTTC
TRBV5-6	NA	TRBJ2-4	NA	CASSLQGASNIQYF	TGTGCCAGCAGCTTACAGGGAGCTTCAAACATTCAGTACTTC
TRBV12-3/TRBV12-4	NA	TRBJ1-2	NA	CASTPGKVYGYTF	TGTGCCAGCACCCCGGGGAAGGTCTATGGCTACACCTTC